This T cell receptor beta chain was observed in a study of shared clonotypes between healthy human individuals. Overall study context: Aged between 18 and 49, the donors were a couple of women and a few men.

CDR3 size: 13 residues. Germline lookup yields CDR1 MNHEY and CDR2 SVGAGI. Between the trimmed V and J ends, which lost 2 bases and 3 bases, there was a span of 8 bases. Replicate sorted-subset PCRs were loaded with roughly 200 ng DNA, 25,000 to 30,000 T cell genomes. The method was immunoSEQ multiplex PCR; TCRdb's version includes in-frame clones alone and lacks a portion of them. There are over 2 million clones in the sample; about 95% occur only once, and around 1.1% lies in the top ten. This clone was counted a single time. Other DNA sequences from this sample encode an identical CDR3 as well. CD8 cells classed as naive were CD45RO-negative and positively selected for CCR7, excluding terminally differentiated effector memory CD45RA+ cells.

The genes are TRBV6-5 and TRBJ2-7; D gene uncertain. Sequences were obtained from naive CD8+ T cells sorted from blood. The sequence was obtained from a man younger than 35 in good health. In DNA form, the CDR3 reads TGTGCCAGCAGTTACAGGGAAGGCTACGAGCAGTACTTC. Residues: CASSYREGYEQYF.